A selection of T cell receptor beta chains follows, all from one sample in a study of shared clonotypes between healthy human individuals. Repertoires were generated with immunoSEQ multiplex PCR, while TCRdb's copy carries only in-frame clones and drops some. The sample lists a few million clones, approximately 94% occurring once. The sample consisted of naive CD4+ T cells sorted from blood. The receptors were gathered from a man younger than 35 in good health. CDR3s include the opening cysteine and the closing phenylalanine or tryptophan. The order of the fields is J gene, V gene, clone size, D gene, CDR3 protein, CDR3 DNA. A D gene is named only where the DNA matches it firmly. Clone size is stated in some rows and not others, as once, few, many or a class when expanded.

TRBJ2-5	TRBV5-1	-	-	CASSLDRAQETQYF	TGCGCCAGCAGCTTGGACAGAGCCCAAGAGACCCAGTACTTC
TRBJ1-1	TRBV7-9	-	-	CASTSQLGSGRRTEAFF	TGTGCCAGCACCTCCCAGCTTGGCTCAGGGAGAAGGACTGAAGCTTTCTTT
TRBJ1-5	TRBV6-1	-	-	CASSEIQSSGDSNQPQHF	TGTGCCAGCAGTGAAATCCAATCGAGTGGTGATAGCAATCAGCCCCAGCATTTT
TRBJ2-1	TRBV7-9	-	-	CASSRGDGLGKGLDNEQFF	TGTGCCAGCAGCCGCGGGGACGGACTCGGAAAAGGTTTAGACAATGAGCAGTTCTTC
TRBJ2-2	TRBV10-3	-	-	CAISDLGQKNTGELFF	TGTGCCATCAGTGATTTGGGACAAAAGAACACCGGGGAGCTGTTTTTT
TRBJ2-7	TRBV6-5	-	TRBD1	CASSGQGKSYEQYF	TGTGCCAGCAGTGGACAGGGAAAATCCTACGAGCAGTACTTC
TRBJ2-2	TRBV10-1	-	-	CASSELVLTGELFF	TGCGCCAGCAGTGAGTTGGTCCTCACCGGGGAGCTGTTTTTT
TRBJ2-1	TRBV7-9	-	-	CASSLGAGNEQFF	TGTGCCAGCAGCTTGGGGGCCGGAAATGAGCAGTTCTTC
TRBJ2-3	TRBV28	-	-	CASSIPASWGTDTQYF	TGTGCCAGCAGTATCCCAGCGAGCTGGGGCACAGATACGCAGTATTTT
TRBJ2-3	TRBV19	-	TRBD2	CASSRIAGGPTDTQYF	TGTGCCAGTAGCCGTATAGCGGGGGGGCCGACAGATACGCAGTATTTT
TRBJ2-5	TRBV7-2	-	-	CASSPYGPQETQYF	TGTGCCAGCAGCCCTTACGGTCCTCAAGAGACCCAGTACTTC
TRBJ1-4	TRBV5-5	once	TRBD1	CASSRTGSDEKLFF	TGTGCCAGCAGCCGGACAGGGTCCGATGAAAAACTGTTTTTT
TRBJ1-5	TRBV10-1	-	TRBD1	CASSRGGGNQPQHF	TGCGCCAGCAGCCGAGGGGGCGGAAATCAGCCCCAGCATTTT
TRBJ1-2	TRBV2	-	-	CASSAGTYGYTF	TGTGCCAGCAGTGCGGGGACCTATGGCTACACCTTC
TRBJ2-5	TRBV11-2	-	-	CASSPRAASAEGTQYF	TGTGCCAGCAGCCCTCGGGCCGCCAGCGCCGAAGGGACCCAGTACTTC
TRBJ2-1	TRBV5-1	-	TRBD2	CASSLAGGPSYNEQFF	TGCGCCAGCAGTTTAGCGGGGGGTCCTTCCTACAATGAGCAGTTCTTC
TRBJ2-7	TRBV25-1	-	-	CASSEPGQAYEQYF	TGTGCCAGCAGTGAACCCGGACAAGCCTACGAGCAGTACTTC
TRBJ2-3	TRBV9	few	-	CASSVGGIDVDTQYF	TGTGCCAGCAGCGTCGGAGGGATCGACGTTGATACGCAGTATTTT
TRBJ1-1	TRBV29-1	-	-	CSVRNTEAFF	TGCAGCGTGAGGAACACTGAAGCTTTCTTT
TRBJ1-3	TRBV12-2	-	-	CASRLPGLRGSGNTIYF	TGTGCAAGTCGCTTACCGGGACTCCGGGGCTCTGGAAACACCATATATTTT
TRBJ2-3	TRBV5-6	-	-	CASRYRDHGVGTDTQYF	TGTGCCAGCCGGTACCGGGACCACGGGGTCGGCACAGATACGCAGTATTTT
TRBJ2-7	TRBV20-1	few	-	CSAHRSYEQYF	TGCAGTGCCCACCGATCCTACGAGCAGTACTTC
TRBJ1-1	TRBV11-2	-	-	CASSLAPANTEAFF	TGTGCCAGCAGCTTAGCTCCAGCGAACACTGAAGCTTTCTTT
TRBJ2-7	TRBV19	-	TRBD1	CASSTTGNEQYF	TGTGCCAGTAGTACGACAGGGAACGAGCAGTACTTC
TRBJ2-5	TRBV7-2	-	-	CARGGSGRVLQETQYF	TGTGCCAGAGGGGGCTCCGGGAGGGTACTTCAGGAGACCCAGTACTTC
TRBJ2-5	TRBV7-9	few	-	CASSLAETQYF	TGTGCCAGCAGCTTAGCGGAGACCCAGTACTTC
TRBJ2-6	TRBV5-1	-	-	CASSSDGSGANVLTF	TGCGCCAGCAGCTCCGACGGTTCTGGGGCCAACGTCCTGACTTTC
TRBJ2-5	TRBV4-1	once	TRBD2	CASSLTGTSGSNAQYF	TGCGCCAGCAGCTTGACCGGGACTAGCGGTTCAAATGCCCAGTACTTC
TRBJ2-5	TRBV21-1	-	-	CASSKGGLAGGPEETQYF	TGTGCCAGCAGCAAAGGTGGCCTAGCGGGAGGGCCAGAAGAGACCCAGTACTTC
TRBJ1-4	TRBV7-8	-	TRBD1	CASSLQGINEKLFF	TGTGCCAGCAGCCTACAGGGGATCAATGAAAAACTGTTTTTT
TRBJ2-6	TRBV5-4	-	-	CASSFVGGSGANVLTF	TGTGCCAGCAGCTTCGTAGGGGGTTCAGGGGCCAACGTCCTGACTTTC
TRBJ2-2	TRBV19	-	TRBD2	CASSLWTSDSGELFF	TGTGCCAGTAGCCTCTGGACTAGCGACAGCGGGGAGCTGTTTTTT
TRBJ1-3	TRBV18	-	-	CASSQGNSGNTIYF	TGTGCCAGCTCACAGGGGAACTCTGGAAACACCATATATTTT
TRBJ2-1	TRBV5-1	-	TRBD2	CASSSTSEYEQFF	TGCGCCAGCAGCTCAACTAGCGAGTATGAGCAGTTCTTC
TRBJ2-7	TRBV10-1	few	-	CASSESHEQYF	TGCGCCAGCAGTGAGTCCCACGAGCAGTACTTC
TRBJ2-1	TRBV7-2	-	TRBD2	CASSLAGLAGASEQFF	TGTGCCAGCAGCTTAGCGGGACTAGCGGGAGCGAGCGAGCAGTTCTTC
TRBJ2-1	TRBV19	-	TRBD2	CASSPLLAPSSYNEQFF	TGTGCCAGTAGCCCCTTACTAGCGCCGAGCTCCTACAATGAGCAGTTCTTC
TRBJ2-7	TRBV9	-	TRBD1	CASSVATTGEIYEQYF	TGTGCCAGCAGCGTAGCTACGACAGGGGAGATCTACGAGCAGTACTTC
TRBJ1-5	TRBV18	-	-	CASSPAGASRQPQHF	TGTGCCAGTTCACCCGCAGGGGCGAGTCGTCAGCCCCAGCATTTT
TRBJ2-2	TRBV9	once	-	CASSVRANTGELFF	TGTGCCAGCAGCGTCAGGGCGAACACCGGGGAGCTGTTTTTT
TRBJ1-1	TRBV18	-	-	CASSPFGQKNTEAFF	TGTGCCAGCTCACCGTTCGGACAGAAGAACACTGAAGCTTTCTTT
TRBJ2-5	TRBV28	-	-	CASSRLGPQETQYF	TGTGCCAGCAGTCGTTTGGGGCCCCAAGAGACCCAGTACTTC
TRBJ2-5	TRBV7-2	-	-	CASSLFGREETQYF	TGTGCCAGCAGCTTATTCGGACGGGAAGAGACCCAGTACTTC
TRBJ2-7	TRBV6-5	-	-	CASSRRLGGEGEQYF	TGTGCCAGCAGTCGACGGCTGGGGGGAGAGGGCGAGCAGTACTTC
TRBJ1-2	TRBV2	-	TRBD1	CASSARQGAIPNYGYTF	TGTGCCAGCAGTGCCCGACAGGGGGCGATTCCAAACTATGGCTACACCTTC
TRBJ2-1	TRBV5-1	-	TRBD2	CASSLRLAGGNEQFF	TGCGCCAGCAGCTTGAGGCTAGCGGGAGGGAATGAGCAGTTCTTC